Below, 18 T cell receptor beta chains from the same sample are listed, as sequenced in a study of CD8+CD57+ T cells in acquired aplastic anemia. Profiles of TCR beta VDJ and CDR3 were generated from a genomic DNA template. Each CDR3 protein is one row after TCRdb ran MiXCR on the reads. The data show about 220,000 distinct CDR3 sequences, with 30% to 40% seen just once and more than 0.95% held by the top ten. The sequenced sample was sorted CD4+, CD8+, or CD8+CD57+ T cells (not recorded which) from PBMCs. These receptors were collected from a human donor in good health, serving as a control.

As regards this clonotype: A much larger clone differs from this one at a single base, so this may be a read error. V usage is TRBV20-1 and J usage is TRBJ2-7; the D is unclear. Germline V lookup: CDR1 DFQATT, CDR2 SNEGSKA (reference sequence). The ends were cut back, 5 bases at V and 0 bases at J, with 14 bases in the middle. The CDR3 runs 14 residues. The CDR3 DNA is TGCAGTGCTCGGCGGACGAGAGTCTCCTACGAGCAGTACTTC. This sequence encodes CSARRTRVSYEQYF.

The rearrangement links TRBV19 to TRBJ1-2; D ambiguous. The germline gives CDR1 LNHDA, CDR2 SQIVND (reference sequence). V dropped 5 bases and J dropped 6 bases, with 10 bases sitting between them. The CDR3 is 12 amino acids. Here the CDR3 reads CASSDGPDGYTF. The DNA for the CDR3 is TGTGCCAGTAGTGACGGGCCGGATGGCTACACCTTC.

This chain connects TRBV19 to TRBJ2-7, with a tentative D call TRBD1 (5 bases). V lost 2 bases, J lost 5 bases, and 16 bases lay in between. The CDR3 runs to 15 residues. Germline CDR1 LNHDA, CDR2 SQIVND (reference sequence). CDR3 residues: CASSISAGMRNEQYF. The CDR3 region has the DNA TGTGCCAGTAGTATATCTGCAGGGATGAGGAACGAGCAGTACTTC.

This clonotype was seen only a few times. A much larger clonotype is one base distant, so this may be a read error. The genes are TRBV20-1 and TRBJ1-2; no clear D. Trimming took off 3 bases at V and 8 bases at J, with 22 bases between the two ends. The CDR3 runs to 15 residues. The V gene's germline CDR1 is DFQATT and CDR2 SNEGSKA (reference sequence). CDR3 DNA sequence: TGCAGTGCTAGTGACAAGAGCATCTACGCTATGGGCTACACCTTC. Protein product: CSASDKSIYAMGYTF.

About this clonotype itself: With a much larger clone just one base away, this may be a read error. CDR3: CAGSSGDTQYF. As DNA, the CDR3 is TGTGCCGGCAGTTCGGGGGATACGCAGTATTTT. The V gene is TRBV9, the J gene TRBJ2-3; D may be TRBD2 (5 bases). The CDR3 is made up of 11 amino acids. Looked up from germline, CDR1 is SGDLS and CDR2 is YYNGEE.

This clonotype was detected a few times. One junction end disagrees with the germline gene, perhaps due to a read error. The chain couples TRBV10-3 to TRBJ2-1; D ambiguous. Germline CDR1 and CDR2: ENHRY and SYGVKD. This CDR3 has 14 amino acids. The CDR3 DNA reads TGTGCCATCGGTGATAGGGTAACGGGCGGTGAGCAGTTCTTC. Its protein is CAIGDRVTGGEQFF.

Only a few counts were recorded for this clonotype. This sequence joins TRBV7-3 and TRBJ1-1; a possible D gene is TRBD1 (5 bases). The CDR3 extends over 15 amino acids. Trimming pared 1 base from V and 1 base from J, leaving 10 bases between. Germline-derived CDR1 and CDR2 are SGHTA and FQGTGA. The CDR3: CASSLIAGGNTEAFF. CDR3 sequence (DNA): TGTGCCAGCAGCTTAATCGCGGGGGGGAACACTGAAGCTTTCTTT.

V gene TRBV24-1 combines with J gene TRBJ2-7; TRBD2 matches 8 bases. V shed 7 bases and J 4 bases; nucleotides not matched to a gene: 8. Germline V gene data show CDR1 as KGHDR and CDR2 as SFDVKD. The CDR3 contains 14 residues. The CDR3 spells CATSSAGLVYEQYF. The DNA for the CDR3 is TGTGCCACCAGCTCTGCGGGACTAGTGTACGAGCAGTACTTC.

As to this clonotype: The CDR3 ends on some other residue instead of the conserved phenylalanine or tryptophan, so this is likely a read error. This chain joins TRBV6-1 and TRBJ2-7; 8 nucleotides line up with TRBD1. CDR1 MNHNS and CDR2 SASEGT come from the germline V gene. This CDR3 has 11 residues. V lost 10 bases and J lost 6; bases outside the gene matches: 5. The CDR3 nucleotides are TGTGCCACCCGGACAGGGACCGAGCAGTACTCC. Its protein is CATRTGTEQYS.

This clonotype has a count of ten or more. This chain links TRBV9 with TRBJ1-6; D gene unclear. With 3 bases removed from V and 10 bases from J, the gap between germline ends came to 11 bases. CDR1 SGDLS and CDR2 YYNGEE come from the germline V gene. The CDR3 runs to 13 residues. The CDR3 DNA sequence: TGTGCCAGCAGCGGCGACACGTCGTCACCCCTCCACTTT. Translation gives CASSGDTSSPLHF.

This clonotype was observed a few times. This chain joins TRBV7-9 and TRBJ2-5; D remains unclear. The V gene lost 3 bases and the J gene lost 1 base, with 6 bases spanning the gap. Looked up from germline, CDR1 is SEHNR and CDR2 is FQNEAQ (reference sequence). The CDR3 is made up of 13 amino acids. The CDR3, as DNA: TGTGCCAGCAGCTTTGGGCGCCAAGAGACCCAGTACTTC. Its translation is CASSFGRQETQYF.

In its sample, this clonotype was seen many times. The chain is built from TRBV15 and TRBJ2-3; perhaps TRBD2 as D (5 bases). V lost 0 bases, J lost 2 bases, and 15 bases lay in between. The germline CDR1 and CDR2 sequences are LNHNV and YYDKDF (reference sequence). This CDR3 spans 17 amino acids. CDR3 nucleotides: TGTGCCACCAGCAGAGATCTAGGTCAAGCGGCCACAGATACGCAGTATTTT. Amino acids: CATSRDLGQAATDTQYF.

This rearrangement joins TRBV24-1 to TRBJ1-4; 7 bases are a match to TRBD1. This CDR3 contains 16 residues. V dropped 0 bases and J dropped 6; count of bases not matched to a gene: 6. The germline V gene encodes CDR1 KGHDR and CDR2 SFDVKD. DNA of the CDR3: TGTGCCACCAGTGATTTGTTCGGGACAGAACATGAAAAACTGTTTTTT. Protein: CATSDLFGTEHEKLFF.

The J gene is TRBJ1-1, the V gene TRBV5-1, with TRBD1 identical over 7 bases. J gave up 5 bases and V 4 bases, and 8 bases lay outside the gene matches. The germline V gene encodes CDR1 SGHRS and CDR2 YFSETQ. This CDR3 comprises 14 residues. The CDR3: CASSRTLQGTEAFF. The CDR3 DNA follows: TGCGCCAGCAGCCGGACCCTACAGGGGACTGAAGCTTTCTTT.

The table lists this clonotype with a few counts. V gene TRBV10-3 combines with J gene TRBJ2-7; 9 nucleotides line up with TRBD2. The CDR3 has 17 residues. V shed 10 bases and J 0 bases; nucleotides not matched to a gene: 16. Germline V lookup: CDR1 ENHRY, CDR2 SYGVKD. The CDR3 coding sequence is TGTGCCAGCAAGAAGGGGGGGCTAGCGGGGATCTCCTACGAGCAGTACTTC. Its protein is CASKKGGLAGISYEQYF.

The CDR3 here is CSVVTDEQYF. For the CDR3, the DNA is TGCAGCGTTGTAACCGACGAGCAGTACTTC. The V call is TRBV29-1, the J call TRBJ2-7; D ambiguous. The CDR3 is 10 residues long. V was shortened by 4 bases and J by 5 bases, with 6 bases between the two germline ends. Germline V gene data show CDR1 as SQVTM and CDR2 as ANQGSEA.

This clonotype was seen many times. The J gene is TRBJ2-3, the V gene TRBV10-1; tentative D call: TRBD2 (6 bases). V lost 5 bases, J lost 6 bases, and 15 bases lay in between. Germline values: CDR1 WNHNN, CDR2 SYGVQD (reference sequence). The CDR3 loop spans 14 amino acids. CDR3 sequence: CASSYARAGDTQYF. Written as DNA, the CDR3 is TGCGCCAGCAGTTACGCGCGGGCGGGGGATACGCAGTATTTT.

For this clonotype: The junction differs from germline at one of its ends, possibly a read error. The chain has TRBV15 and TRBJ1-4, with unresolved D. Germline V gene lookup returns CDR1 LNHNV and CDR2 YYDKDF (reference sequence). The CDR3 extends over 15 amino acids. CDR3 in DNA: TGTACCACCAGCAGAGACGGCCTGAGGGATGAAAAACTGTTTTTT. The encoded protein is CTTSRDGLRDEKLFF.